These 4 T cell receptor beta chains were all obtained from the same sample, sequenced in a study of shared clonotypes between healthy human individuals. Data came from immunoSEQ multiplex PCR; TCRdb stores just in-frame clones and leaves some out. The sample lists 1.4 million or so clones, 98% to 99% occurring once. The sequencing sample was made of naive CD4+ T cells sorted from blood. The subset denotes: CD45RA+ positively selected. Receptor source: a man aged 25 to 40 in good health.

As concerns this clone: Other DNA sequences in the sample encode the same CDR3. The V call is TRBV5-4, the J call TRBJ2-7; 14 bases are shared with TRBD2. V was clipped by 0 bases and J by 2 bases; unmatched bases: 1. The length of the CDR3 is 16 residues. Germline loops: CDR1 SGHNT, CDR2 YYREEE (reference sequence). In DNA form, the CDR3 reads TGTGCCAGCAGCTTGGGACTAGCGGGGGGGACCTACGAGCAGTACTTC. It yields the protein CASSLGLAGGTYEQYF.

The chain uses TRBV28 and TRBJ1-2; D gene uncertain. Trimming pared 3 bases from V and 7 bases from J, leaving 9 bases between. In germline, CDR1 is MDHEN, CDR2 SYDVKM. The length of the CDR3 is 12 residues. The DNA of the CDR3 is TGTGCCAGCAGTTTCCCCCGTAGTGGCTACACCTTC. Protein product: CASSFPRSGYTF.

This chain uses TRBV18 with TRBJ2-3, with 8 nucleotides matching TRBD2. The CDR3 is 19 amino acids. V lost 3 bases to trimming and J lost 6 bases; unmatched junction nucleotides: 20. Germline CDR1 reads KGHSH; CDR2 reads LQKENI. This chain's CDR3 is CASSPLLSHSGTLSDTQYF. CDR3 sequence (DNA): TGTGCCAGCTCACCCCTCTTAAGCCATAGCGGGACCCTCTCCGATACGCAGTATTTT.

The rearrangement links TRBV11-3 to TRBJ2-7; 9 positions agree with TRBD1. Per germline, CDR1 SGHNT and CDR2 YENEEA. V lost 5 bases, J lost 2 bases, and 7 bases stayed unmatched. CDR3 length equals 15 residues. The CDR3: CASSQGGQGPYEQYF. CDR3 nucleotides: TGTGCCAGCAGCCAAGGGGGACAGGGTCCCTACGAGCAGTACTTC.